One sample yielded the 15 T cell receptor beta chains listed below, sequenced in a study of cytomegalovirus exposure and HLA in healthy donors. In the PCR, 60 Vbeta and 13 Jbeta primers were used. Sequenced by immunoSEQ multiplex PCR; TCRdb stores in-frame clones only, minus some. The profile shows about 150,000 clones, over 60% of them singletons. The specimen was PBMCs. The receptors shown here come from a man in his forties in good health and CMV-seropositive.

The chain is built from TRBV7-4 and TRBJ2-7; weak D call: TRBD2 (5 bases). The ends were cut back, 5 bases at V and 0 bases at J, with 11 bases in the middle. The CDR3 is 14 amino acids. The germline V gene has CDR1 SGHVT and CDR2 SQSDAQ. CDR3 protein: CASSEDLASYEQYF. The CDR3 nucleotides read TGTGCCAGCAGCGAGGACTTGGCCTCCTACGAGCAGTACTTC.

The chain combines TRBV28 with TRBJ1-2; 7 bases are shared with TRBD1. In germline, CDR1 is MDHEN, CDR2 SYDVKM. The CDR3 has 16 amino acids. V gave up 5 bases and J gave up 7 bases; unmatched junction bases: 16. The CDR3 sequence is CASSIPGQPLLSGYTF. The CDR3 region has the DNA TGTGCCAGCAGTATCCCGGGACAGCCCCTCCTAAGTGGCTACACCTTC.

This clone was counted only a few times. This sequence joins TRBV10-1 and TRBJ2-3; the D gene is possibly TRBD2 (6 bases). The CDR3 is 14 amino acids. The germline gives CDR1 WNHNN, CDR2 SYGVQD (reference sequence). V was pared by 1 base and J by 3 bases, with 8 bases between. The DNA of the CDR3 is TGCGCCAGCAGTGAGTTCCGGGGGACAGATACGCAGTATTTT. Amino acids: CASSEFRGTDTQYF.

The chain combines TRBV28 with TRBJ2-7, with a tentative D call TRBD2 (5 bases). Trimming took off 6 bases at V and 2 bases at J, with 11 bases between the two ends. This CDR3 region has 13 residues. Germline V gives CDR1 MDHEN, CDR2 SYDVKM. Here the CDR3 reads CASSVSGAYEQYF. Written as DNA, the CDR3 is TGTGCCAGCAGCGTGTCCGGGGCCTACGAGCAGTACTTC.

The CDR3 DNA reads as TGTGCCAGCACGTTAGGACAGTACCAAGAGACCCAGTACTTC. This translates into CASTLGQYQETQYF. J is TRBJ2-5 and V is TRBV9, with a weak D call TRBD1 (6 bases). Germline CDR1 reads SGDLS; CDR2 reads YYNGEE. The CDR3 contains 14 residues. Trimming took 6 bases from V and 0 from J, leaving 12 bases between them.

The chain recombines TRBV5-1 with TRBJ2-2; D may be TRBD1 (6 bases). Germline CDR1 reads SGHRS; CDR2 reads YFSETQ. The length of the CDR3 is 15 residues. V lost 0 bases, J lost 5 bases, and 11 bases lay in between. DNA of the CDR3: TGCGCCAGCAGCTTGGTAGGACAGCAAACCGGGGAGCTGTTTTTT. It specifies CASSLVGQQTGELFF.

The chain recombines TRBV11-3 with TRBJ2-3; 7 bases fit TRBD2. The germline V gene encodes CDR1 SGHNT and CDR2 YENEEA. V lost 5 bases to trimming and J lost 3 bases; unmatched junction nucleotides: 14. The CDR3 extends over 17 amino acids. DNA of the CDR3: TGTGCCAGCAGCACCCGTTTCCGGGAGGAAATGACAGATACGCAGTATTTT. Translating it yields CASSTRFREEMTDTQYF.

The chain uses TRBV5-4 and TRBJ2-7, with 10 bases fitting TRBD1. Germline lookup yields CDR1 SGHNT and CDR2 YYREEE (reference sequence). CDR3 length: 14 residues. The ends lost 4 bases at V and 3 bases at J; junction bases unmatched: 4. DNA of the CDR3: TGTGCCAGCAGCCGCGGGACAGGGGACTACGAGCAGTACTTC. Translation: CASSRGTGDYEQYF.

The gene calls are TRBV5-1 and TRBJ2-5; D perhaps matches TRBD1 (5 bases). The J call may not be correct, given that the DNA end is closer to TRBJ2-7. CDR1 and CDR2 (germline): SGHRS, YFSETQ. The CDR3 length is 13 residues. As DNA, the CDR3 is TGCGCCAGCAGGGTGGGGCTAACGTACGAGCAGTACTTC. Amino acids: CASRVGLTYEQYF.

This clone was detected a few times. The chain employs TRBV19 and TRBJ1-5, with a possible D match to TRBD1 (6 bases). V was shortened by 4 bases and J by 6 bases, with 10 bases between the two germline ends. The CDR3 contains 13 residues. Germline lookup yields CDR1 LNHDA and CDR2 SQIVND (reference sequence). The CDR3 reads CASSTNRVQPQHF. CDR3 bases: TGTGCCAGTAGTACTAACAGGGTTCAGCCCCAGCATTTT. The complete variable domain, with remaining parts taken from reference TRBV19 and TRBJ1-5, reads DGGITQSPKYLFRKEGQNVTLSCEQNLNHDAMYWYRQDPGQGLRLIYYSQIVNDFQKGDIAEGYSVSREKKESFPLTVTSAQKNPTAFYLCASSTNRVQPQHFGDGTRLSIL.

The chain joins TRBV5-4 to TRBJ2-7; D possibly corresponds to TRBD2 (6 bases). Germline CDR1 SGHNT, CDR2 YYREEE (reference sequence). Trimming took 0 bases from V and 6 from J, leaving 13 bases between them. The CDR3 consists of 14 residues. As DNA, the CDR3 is TGTGCCAGCAGCTTGGTTGGAGGGATGGGCGAGCAGTACTTC. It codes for CASSLVGGMGEQYF. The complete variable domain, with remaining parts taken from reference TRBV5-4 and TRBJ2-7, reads ETGVTQSPTHLIKTRGQQVTLRCSSQSGHNTVSWYQQALGQGPQFIFQYYREEENGRGNFPPRFSGLQFPNYSSELNVNALELDDSALYLCASSLVGGMGEQYFGPGTRLTVT.

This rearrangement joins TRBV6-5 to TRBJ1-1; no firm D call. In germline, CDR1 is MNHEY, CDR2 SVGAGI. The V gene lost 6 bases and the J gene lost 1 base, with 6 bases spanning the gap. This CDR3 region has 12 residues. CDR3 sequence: CASSQRNTEAFF. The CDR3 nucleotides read TGTGCCAGCAGCCAGCGGAACACTGAAGCTTTCTTT.

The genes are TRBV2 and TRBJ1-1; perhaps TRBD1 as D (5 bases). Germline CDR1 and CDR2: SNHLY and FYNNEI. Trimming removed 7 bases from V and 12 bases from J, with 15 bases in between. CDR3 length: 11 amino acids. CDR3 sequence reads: CASMGDSRTFF. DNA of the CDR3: TGTGCCAGCATGGGGGACTCGAGAACTTTCTTT.

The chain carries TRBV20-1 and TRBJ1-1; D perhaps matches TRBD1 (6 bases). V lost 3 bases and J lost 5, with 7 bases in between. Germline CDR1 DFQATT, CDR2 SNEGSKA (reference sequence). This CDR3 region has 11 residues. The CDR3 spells CSARGATEAFF. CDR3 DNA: TGCAGTGCTAGGGGGGCAACTGAAGCTTTCTTT.

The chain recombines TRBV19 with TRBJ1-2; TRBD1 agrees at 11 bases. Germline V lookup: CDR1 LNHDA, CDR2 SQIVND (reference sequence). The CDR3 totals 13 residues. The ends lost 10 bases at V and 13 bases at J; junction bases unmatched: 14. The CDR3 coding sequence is TGTGCCACTGCACCGGGACAGGGGGACCGCTGCACCTTC. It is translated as CATAPGQGDRCTF.